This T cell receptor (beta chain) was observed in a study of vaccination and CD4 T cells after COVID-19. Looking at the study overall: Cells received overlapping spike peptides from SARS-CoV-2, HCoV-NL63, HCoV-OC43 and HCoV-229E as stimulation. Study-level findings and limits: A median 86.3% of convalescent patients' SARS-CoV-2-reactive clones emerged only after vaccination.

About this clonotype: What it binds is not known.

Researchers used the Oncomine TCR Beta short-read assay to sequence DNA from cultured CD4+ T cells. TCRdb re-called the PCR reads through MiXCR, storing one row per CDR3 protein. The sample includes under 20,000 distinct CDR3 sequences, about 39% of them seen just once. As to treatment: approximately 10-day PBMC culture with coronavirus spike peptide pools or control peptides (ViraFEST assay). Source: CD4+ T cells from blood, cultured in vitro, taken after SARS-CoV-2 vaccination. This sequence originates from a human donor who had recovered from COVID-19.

For the CDR3, the DNA is TGTGCCAGCAGCTTAAGGCGACAGGGCCCCTACAATGAGCAGTTCTTC. Its protein is CASSLRRQGPYNEQFF. This chain uses TRBV7-2 with TRBJ2-1, with 7 nucleotides matching TRBD1. CDR1 and CDR2 from the germline V gene are SGHTA and FQGNSA. The CDR3 has 16 residues. Germline trimming cut 2 bases from V and 2 bases from J; bases unmatched to any gene: 6.